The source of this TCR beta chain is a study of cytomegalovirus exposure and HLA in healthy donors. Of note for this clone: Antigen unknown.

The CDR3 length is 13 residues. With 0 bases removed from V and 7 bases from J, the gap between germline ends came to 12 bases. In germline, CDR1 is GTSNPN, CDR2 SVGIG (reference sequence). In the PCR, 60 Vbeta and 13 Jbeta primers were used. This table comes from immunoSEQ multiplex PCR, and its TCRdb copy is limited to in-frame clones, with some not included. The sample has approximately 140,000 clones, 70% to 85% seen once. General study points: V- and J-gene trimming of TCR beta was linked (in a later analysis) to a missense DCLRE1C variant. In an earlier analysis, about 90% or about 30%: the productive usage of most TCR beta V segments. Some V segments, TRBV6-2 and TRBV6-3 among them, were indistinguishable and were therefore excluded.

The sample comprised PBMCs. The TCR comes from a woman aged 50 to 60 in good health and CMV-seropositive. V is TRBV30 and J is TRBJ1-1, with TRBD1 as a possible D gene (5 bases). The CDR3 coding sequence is TGTGCCTGGAGTGTACTACGACAGCTTGAAGCTTTCTTT. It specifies CAWSVLRQLEAFF.